The text below deals with one T cell receptor beta chain. Antigen: not known. This sample is part of a study of shared clonotypes between healthy human individuals. Overall study: The cohort comprised a couple of women and a few men. Their ages spanned 18 to 49 years. Regarding the study as a whole: Clonotype sharing across a handful of donors was observed for roughly 5% of naive CD4 clonotypes. The rarefaction results pointed to incomplete sorted-subset sequencing despite large depth.

The naive CD8 subset, CD45RO-negative cells positively selected for CCR7, excluded terminally differentiated effector memory CD45RA+ cells. The CDR3 is 13 residues long. Germline CDR1 is SGDLS and CDR2 is YYNGEE. With 7 bases clipped from V and 4 bases from J, the junction kept 7 bases outside the gene matches. Replicate sorted-subset PCRs were loaded with around 220 ng DNA, approximately 31,000 T cell genomes. Sequencing was performed with immunoSEQ multiplex PCR; in TCRdb, only in-frame clones are kept and a portion is missing. Here the sample spans about 2 million clones, around 96% being singletons.

The gene calls are TRBV9 and TRBJ1-1; TRBD1 agrees at 7 bases. Material: naive CD8+ T cells sorted from blood. The sequence was collected from a man younger than 35 in good health. The CDR3 reads CASGQGDATEAFF. In nucleotides, the CDR3 is TGTGCCAGCGGGCAGGGGGACGCCACTGAAGCTTTCTTT.